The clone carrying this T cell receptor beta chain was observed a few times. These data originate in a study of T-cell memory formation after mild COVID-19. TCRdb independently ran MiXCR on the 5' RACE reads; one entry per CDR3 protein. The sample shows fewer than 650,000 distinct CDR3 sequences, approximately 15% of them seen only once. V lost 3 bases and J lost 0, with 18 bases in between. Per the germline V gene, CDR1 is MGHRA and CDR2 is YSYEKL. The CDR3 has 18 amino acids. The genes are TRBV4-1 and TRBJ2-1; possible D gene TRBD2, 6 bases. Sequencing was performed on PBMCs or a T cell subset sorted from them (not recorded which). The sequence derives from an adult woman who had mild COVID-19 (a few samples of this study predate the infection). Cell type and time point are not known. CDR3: CASSHRPSALSSYNEQFF. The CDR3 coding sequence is TGCGCCAGCAGCCACCGACCTAGCGCGCTGAGCTCCTACAATGAGCAGTTCTTC.